This TCR beta chain is drawn from a study of T cell responses to AZD1222 COVID-19 vaccine. Study-wide points: No repertoire was sampled before or during the peak T cell response, only after it. The CD4 TCRs associated with vaccination extended across spike and predominated at 160-218 and 743-854.

This CDR3 is built from 16 residues. V lost 2 bases to trimming and J lost 3 bases, with 14 bases between them. Germline V lookup: CDR1 SEHNR, CDR2 FQNEAQ (reference sequence). A word on this clone: Antigen unknown.

Clones were read by immunoSEQ multiplex PCR, and TCRdb kept only the in-frame ones, dropping some. The table has under 150,000 clones, around nine tenths seen once; the top ten hold over 8.5%. The TCR was taken from an adult who received the AZD1222 COVID-19 vaccine. The chain has TRBV7-9 and TRBJ2-1, with D possibly being TRBD2 (6 bases). Sequences were derived from peripheral blood, sampled 28 days after the second AZD1222 dose. The DNA for the CDR3 is TGTGCCAGCAGCTTACGGACTACGCGGAACTACAATGAGCAGTTCTTC. As protein: CASSLRTTRNYNEQFF.